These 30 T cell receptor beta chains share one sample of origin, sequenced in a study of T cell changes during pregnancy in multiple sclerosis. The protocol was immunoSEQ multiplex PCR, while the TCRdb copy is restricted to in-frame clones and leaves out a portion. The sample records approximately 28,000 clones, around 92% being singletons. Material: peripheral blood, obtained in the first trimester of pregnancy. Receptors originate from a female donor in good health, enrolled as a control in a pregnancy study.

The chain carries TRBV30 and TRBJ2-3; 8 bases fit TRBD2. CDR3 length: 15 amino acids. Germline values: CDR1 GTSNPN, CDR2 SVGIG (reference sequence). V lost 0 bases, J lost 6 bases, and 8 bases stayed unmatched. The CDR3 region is CAWSVRGGQGDTQYF. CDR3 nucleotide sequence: TGTGCCTGGAGTGTACGGGGGGGTCAGGGGGATACGCAGTATTTT.

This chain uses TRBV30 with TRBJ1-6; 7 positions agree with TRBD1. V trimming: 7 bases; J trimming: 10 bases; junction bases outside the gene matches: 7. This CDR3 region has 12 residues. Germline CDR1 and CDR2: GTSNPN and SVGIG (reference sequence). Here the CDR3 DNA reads TGTGCCTTCGACAGGGTAGGATCACCCCTCCACTTT. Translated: CAFDRVGSPLHF.

CDR3: CASSPTSGLNTGELFF. In nucleotides, the CDR3 is TGTGCCAGTAGCCCTACTAGCGGTTTGAACACCGGGGAGCTGTTTTTT. The V gene is TRBV19, the J gene TRBJ2-2; 8 bases line up with TRBD2. This CDR3 has 16 amino acids. Germline CDR1 and CDR2: LNHDA and SQIVND (reference sequence). V was pared by 6 bases and J by 1 base, with 7 bases of the junction left unmatched.

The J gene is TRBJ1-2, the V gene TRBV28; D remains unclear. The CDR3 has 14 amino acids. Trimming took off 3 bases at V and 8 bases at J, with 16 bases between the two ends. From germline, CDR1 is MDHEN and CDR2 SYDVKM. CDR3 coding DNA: TGTGCCAGCAGTTTTGCGGAAGTTTCTCGCGGCTACACCTTC. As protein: CASSFAEVSRGYTF.

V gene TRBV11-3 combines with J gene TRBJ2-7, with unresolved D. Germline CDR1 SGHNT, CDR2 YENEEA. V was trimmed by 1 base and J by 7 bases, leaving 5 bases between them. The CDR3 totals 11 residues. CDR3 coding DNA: TGTGCCAGCAGCTTAGTAGTAGAGCAGTACTTC. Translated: CASSLVVEQYF.

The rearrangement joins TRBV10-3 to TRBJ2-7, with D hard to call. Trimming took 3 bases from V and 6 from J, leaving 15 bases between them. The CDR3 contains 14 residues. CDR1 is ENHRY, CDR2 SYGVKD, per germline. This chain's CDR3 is CAISEGTAGPEQYF. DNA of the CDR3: TGTGCCATCAGTGAAGGAACGGCTGGGCCCGAGCAGTACTTC.

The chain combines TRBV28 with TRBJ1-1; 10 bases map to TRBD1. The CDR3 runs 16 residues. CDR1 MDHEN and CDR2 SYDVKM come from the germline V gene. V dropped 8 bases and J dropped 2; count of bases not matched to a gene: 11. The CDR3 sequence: CASPGQGTRANTEAFF. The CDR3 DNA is TGTGCCAGCCCGGGACAGGGGACTAGGGCTAACACTGAAGCTTTCTTT.

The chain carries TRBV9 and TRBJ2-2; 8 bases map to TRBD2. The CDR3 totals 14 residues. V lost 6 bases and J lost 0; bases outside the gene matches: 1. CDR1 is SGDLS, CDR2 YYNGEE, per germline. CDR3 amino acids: CASTGLANTGELFF. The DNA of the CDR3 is TGTGCCAGCACGGGACTAGCGAACACCGGGGAGCTGTTTTTT.

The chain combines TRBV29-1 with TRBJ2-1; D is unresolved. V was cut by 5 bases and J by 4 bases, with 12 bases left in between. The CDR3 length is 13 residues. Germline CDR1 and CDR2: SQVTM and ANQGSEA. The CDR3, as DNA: TGCAGCGTTTCTACCTCCTTTTACAATGAGCAGTTCTTC. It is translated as CSVSTSFYNEQFF.

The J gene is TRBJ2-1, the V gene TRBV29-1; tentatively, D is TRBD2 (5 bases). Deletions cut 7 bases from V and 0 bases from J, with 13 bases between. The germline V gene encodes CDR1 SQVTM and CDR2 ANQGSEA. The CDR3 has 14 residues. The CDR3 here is CSAQDGSSYNEQFF. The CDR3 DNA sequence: TGCAGCGCGCAAGATGGGAGCTCCTACAATGAGCAGTTCTTC.

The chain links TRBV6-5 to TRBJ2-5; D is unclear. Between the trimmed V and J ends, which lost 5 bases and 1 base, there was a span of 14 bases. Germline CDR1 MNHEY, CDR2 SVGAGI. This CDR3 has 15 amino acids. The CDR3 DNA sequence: TGTGCCAGCAGTAGCGCTCGTAGTGGCCAAGAGACCCAGTACTTC. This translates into CASSSARSGQETQYF.

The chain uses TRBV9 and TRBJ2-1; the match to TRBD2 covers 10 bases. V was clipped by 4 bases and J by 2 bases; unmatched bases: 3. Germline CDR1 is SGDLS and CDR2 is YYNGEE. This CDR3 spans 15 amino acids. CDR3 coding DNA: TGTGCCAGCAGCACTAGCGGGACCCCCTACAATGAGCAGTTCTTC. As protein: CASSTSGTPYNEQFF.

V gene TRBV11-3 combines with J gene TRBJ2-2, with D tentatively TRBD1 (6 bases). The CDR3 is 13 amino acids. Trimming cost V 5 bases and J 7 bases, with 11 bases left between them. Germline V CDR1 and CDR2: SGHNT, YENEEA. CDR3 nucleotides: TGTGCCAGCAGCAGCAGGGGTGGCGGGGAGCTGTTTTTT. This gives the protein CASSSRGGGELFF.

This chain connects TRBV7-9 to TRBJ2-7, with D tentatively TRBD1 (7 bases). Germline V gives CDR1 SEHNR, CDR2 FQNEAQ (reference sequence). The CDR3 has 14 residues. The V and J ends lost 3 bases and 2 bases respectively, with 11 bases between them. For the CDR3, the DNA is TGTGCCAGCAGCTTCCAGGGGGGTGCCTACGAGCAGTACTTC. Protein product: CASSFQGGAYEQYF.

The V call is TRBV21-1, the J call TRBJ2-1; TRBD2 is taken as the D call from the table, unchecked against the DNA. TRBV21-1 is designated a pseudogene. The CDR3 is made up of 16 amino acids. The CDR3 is CASSEVGGNSYNEQFF. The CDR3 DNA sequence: TGTGCCAGCAGCGAAGTCGGGGGAAACTCCTACAATGAGCAGTTCTTC.

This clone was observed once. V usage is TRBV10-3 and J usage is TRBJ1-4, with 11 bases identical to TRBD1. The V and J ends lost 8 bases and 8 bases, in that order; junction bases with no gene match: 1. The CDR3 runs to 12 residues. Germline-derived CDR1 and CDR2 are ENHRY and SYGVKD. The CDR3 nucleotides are TGTGCCATCGGGGACAGGGGGGAAAAACTGTTTTTT. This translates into CAIGDRGEKLFF.

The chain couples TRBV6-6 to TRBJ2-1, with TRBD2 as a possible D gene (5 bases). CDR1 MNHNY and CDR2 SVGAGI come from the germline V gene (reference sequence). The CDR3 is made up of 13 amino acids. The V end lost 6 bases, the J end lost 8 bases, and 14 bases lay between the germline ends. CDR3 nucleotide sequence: TGTGCCAGCAGGAAGGCTAGCAGCGATGAGCAGTTCTTC. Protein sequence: CASRKASSDEQFF.

The CDR3, as DNA: TGCAGCGTTGGGGAGGGACAGGGGATGAACACTGAAGCTTTCTTT. Amino acid sequence: CSVGEGQGMNTEAFF. This sequence joins TRBV29-1 and TRBJ1-1; 10 positions agree with TRBD1. Germline-derived CDR1 and CDR2 are SQVTM and ANQGSEA. V dropped 4 bases and J dropped 0; count of bases not matched to a gene: 5. The CDR3 sequence is 15 residues long.

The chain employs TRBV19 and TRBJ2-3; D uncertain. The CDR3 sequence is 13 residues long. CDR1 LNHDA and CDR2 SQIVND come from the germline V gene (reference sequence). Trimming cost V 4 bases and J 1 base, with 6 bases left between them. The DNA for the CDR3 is TGTGCCAGTAGTACGAGAGGCACAGATACGCAGTATTTT. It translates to CASSTRGTDTQYF.

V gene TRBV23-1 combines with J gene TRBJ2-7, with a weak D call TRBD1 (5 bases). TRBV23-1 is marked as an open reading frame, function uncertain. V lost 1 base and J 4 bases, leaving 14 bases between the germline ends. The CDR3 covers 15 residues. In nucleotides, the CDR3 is TGCGCCAGCAGTCAATTCTTGTCTGGGGCATACGAGCAGTACTTC. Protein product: CASSQFLSGAYEQYF.

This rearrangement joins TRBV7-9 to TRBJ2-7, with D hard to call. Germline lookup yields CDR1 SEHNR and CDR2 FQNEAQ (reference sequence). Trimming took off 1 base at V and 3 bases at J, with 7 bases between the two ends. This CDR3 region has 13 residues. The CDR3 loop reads CASSLDGHYEQYF. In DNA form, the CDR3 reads TGTGCCAGCAGCTTAGATGGGCACTACGAGCAGTACTTC.

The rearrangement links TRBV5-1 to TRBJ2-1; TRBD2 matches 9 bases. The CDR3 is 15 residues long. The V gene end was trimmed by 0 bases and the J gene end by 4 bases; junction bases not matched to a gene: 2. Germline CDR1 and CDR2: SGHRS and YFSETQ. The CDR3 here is CASSLETSGYNEQFF. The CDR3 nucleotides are TGCGCCAGCAGCTTGGAAACTAGCGGGTACAATGAGCAGTTCTTC.

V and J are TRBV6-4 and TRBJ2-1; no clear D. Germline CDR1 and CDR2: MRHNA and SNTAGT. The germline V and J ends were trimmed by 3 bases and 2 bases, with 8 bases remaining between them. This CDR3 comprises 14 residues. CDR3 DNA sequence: TGTGCCAGCAGTGAATCCGAGACCTACAATGAGCAGTTCTTC. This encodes CASSESETYNEQFF.

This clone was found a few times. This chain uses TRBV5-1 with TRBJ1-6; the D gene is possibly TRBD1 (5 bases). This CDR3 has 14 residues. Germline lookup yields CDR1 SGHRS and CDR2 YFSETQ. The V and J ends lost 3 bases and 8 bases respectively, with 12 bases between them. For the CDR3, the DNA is TGCGCCAGCAGCTCGGGACTGAACGATTCACCCCTCCACTTT. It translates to CASSSGLNDSPLHF.

CDR3 DNA sequence: TGTGCCAGCAGCCTTCTTAGCGGGAGCACCGGGGAGCTGTTTTTT. This translates into CASSLLSGSTGELFF. The chain couples TRBV4-2 to TRBJ2-2; 9 bases match TRBD2. Germline assignment: CDR1 LGHNA and CDR2 YNFKEQ. V dropped 4 bases and J dropped 4; count of bases not matched to a gene: 4. The CDR3 has 15 residues.

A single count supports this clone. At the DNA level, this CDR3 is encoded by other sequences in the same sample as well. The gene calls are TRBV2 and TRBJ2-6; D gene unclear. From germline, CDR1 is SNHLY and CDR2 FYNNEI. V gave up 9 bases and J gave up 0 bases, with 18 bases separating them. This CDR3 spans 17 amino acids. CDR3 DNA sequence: TGTGCCAGTGCTCGGGTTAAGGTGTCCTCTGGGGCCAACGTCCTGACTTTC. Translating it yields CASARVKVSSGANVLTF.

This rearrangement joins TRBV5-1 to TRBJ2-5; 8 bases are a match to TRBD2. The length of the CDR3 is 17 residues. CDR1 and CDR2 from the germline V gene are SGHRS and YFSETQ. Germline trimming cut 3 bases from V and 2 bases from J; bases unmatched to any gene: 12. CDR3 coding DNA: TGCGCCAGCAGCTACGACTTGGATAGCGGGATACAAGAGACCCAGTACTTC. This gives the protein CASSYDLDSGIQETQYF.

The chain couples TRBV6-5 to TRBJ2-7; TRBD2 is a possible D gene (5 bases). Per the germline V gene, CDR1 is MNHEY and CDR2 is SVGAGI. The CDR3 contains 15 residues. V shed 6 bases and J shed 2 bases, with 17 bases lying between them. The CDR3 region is CASRRDQSGAYEQYF. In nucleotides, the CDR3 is TGTGCCAGCAGACGCGACCAAAGCGGAGCCTACGAGCAGTACTTC.

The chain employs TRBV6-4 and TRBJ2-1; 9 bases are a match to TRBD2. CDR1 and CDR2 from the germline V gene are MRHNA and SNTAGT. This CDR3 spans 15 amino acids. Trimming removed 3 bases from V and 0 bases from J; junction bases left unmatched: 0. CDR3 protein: CASSERGGSYNEQFF. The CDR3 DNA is TGTGCCAGCAGTGAGCGGGGGGGCTCCTACAATGAGCAGTTCTTC.

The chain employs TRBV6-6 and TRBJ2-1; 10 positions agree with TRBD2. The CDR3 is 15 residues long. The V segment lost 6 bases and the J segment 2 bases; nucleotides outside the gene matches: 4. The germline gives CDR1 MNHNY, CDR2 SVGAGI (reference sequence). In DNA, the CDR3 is TGTGCCAGCAGATTGAGCGGGGGGGCCTACAATGAGCAGTTCTTC. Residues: CASRLSGGAYNEQFF.